This passage covers 5 T cell receptor beta chains from one sample sequenced in a study of tumor and adjacent non-tumor tissue in lung cancer. TCRbeta libraries were built with three rounds of nested PCR, modified from ARM-PCR. TCRdb itself ran the multiplex PCR reads through MiXCR, one entry per CDR3 protein. The sample records about 93,000 distinct CDR3 sequences, about 67% being singletons. No cell sorting was done before RNA was extracted from the tissue. The specimen was lung tumor tissue. These receptors were taken from a man aged 55 to 69 with non-small cell lung cancer.

The rearrangement joins TRBV9 to TRBJ1-6; D uncertain. There are 15 residues in the CDR3. V was pared by 4 bases and J by 5 bases, with 13 bases between. Germline V CDR1 and CDR2: SGDLS, YYNGEE. CDR3 region: CASSFGTENNSPLHF. CDR3 DNA: TGTGCCAGCAGCTTTGGAACAGAGAATAATTCACCCCTCCACTTT.

This clonotype was detected once. The junction departs from the called germline gene at one end, perhaps through a read error. The chain uses TRBV6-5 and TRBJ2-2, with D perhaps TRBD2 (5 bases). CDR3 size: 15 residues. CDR1 is MNHEY, CDR2 SVGAGI, per germline. The CDR3 DNA follows: TGTGCCAGCACTCGAGGACTTCTCAACACCGGGGAGCTGTTATTT. Amino acids: CASTRGLLNTGELLF.

Note on this clonotype: Mismatch with germline at one junction end may stem from a read error. This chain connects TRBV11-2 to TRBJ2-1, with no clear D. The CDR3 runs to 17 residues. Germline V gene sequence: CDR1 SGHAT, CDR2 FQNNGV. As DNA, the CDR3 is TGTGCCAGCAGCTTAGTGGGGAAACTGCCTTACCGAGTGGAGCAGATCTTC. Residues: CASSLVGKLPYRVEQIF.

For this clonotype: One end of the junction is discordant with germline, which a read error may explain. The rearrangement joins TRBV14 to TRBJ2-1; no definite D call. In germline, CDR1 is SGHDN, CDR2 FVKESK. This CDR3 has 13 residues. The CDR3 DNA is TGCGCCAACAGCTCCGACTTAAACAATGAGCAGTTCTTC. Protein: CANSSDLNNEQFF.

Of note for this clonotype: A much larger clone lies a single base off, so this may be a read error. This sequence joins TRBV5-1 and TRBJ1-1; perhaps TRBD1 as D (5 bases). Germline loops: CDR1 SGHRS, CDR2 YFSETQ. This CDR3 contains 14 residues. The V end lost 2 bases, the J end lost 0 bases, and 8 bases lay between the germline ends. The DNA of the CDR3 is TGCGCCAGCAGCTTACAGACAGTGAACACTGAAGCTTTCTTT. This encodes CASSLQTVNTEAFF.